This T cell receptor beta chain appears in the sequencing data of a study of T cell responses to AZD1222 COVID-19 vaccine. Study results and limitations: AZD1222 recipients seropositive at baseline numbered only five or six. Donors were chiefly white British, with a greater number of females, and clonal diversity was perhaps underestimated. Increases in Spike-specific TCR breadth and depth were seen after two AZD1222 doses.

CDR1 MNHEY and CDR2 SVGAGI come from the germline V gene. The CDR3 loop spans 14 amino acids. V gave up 2 bases and J gave up 1 base, with 8 bases separating them. As to this clone: Its antigen is unidentified.

TCRdb's table, derived via immunoSEQ multiplex PCR, lists solely in-frame clones and lacks some. The top ten hold roughly 7.8% of the sample, which has 120,000 or so clones, 85% to 95% seen once. The sequencing used peripheral blood, collected on day 0 of AZD1222 vaccination. The sequence derives from an adult in good health. The V call is TRBV6-5, the J call TRBJ1-1, with D unresolved. The CDR3 coding sequence is TGTGCCAGCAGTTACAGCGCCGGGAACACTGAAGCTTTCTTT. It encodes CASSYSAGNTEAFF.